Shown below are 23 T cell receptor beta chains from a single sample sequenced in a study of TIL therapy for anti-PD-1-resistant metastatic lung cancer. Sample time point: pre-treatment sample, taken before nivolumab and TIL therapy. The immunoSEQ assay was v3. TCRdb's table, derived via immunoSEQ multiplex PCR, lists solely in-frame clones and lacks some. The sample carries around 19,000 clones, under 90% recorded once. The sequences come from blood, collected at baseline. The receptors derive from a person aged 25 to 79 with non-small cell lung cancer.

CDR3 DNA sequence: TGTGCCAGCAGCAAAGGGAGGGAGCTAGCGGTCCACAATGAGCAGTTCTTC. Its translation is CASSKGRELAVHNEQFF. The chain carries TRBV21-1 and TRBJ2-1; the table's D call TRBD2 went unverified against the DNA. TRBV21-1 corresponds to a pseudogene. CDR3 length equals 17 residues.

This chain connects TRBV18 to TRBJ1-3; 9 nucleotides match TRBD1. This CDR3 is built from 19 residues. Germline V gene lookup returns CDR1 KGHSH and CDR2 LQKENI. The V and J ends lost 3 bases and 0 bases, in that order; junction bases with no gene match: 12. The CDR3, as DNA: TGTGCCAGCTCACCTCCGGGACAGGGACTAATTATCTCTGGAAACACCATATATTTT. Translated, it gives CASSPPGQGLIISGNTIYF. The full variable domain, in which reference TRBV18 and TRBJ1-3 provide the parts outside the CDR3, is NAGVMQNPRHLVRRRGQEARLRCSPMKGHSHVYWYRQLPEEGLKFMVYLQKENIIDESGMPKERFSAEFPKEGPSILRIQQVVRGDSAAYFCASSPPGQGLIISGNTIYFGEGSWLTVV.

Note on this clone: The same CDR3 arises from other DNA sequences in this sample as well. This chain uses TRBV30 with TRBJ1-2; 7 nucleotides match TRBD1. The germline gives CDR1 GTSNPN, CDR2 SVGIG (reference sequence). Unmatched junction bases numbered 3, after V lost 0 bases and J lost 5 bases. The CDR3 loop spans 13 amino acids. The CDR3 sequence: CAWSVRTGYGYTF. The CDR3, as DNA: TGTGCCTGGAGTGTACGGACAGGTTATGGCTACACCTTC.

Here the CDR3 DNA reads TGTGCCACCAGCAGTCCCAATAGCGGGAGCCACGGAGACATTCAGTACTTC. Its translation is CATSSPNSGSHGDIQYF. This chain uses TRBV15 with TRBJ2-4, with 9 bases identical to TRBD2. With V trimmed by 3 bases and J by 8 bases, 14 bases remained unmatched. Germline V CDR1 and CDR2: LNHNV, YYDKDF (reference sequence). The CDR3 loop spans 17 amino acids.

The CDR3 spells CASRTGNQPQHF. In DNA, the CDR3 is TGTGCCAGCAGGACAGGAAATCAGCCCCAGCATTTT. The chain uses TRBV6-6 and TRBJ1-5; a possible D gene is TRBD1 (6 bases). The CDR3 covers 12 residues. Germline values: CDR1 MNHNY, CDR2 SVGAGI (reference sequence). V was clipped by 6 bases and J by 4 bases, with 7 bases between them.

The CDR3 nucleotides read TGTGCCAGCAGCCAAGAATTTTCCGGGGGCAACACTGAAGCTTTCTTT. This translates into CASSQEFSGGNTEAFF. V is TRBV4-2 and J is TRBJ1-1, with a tentative D call TRBD1 (6 bases). The CDR3 runs to 16 residues. CDR1 LGHNA and CDR2 YNFKEQ come from the germline V gene. The V gene lost 0 bases and the J gene lost 2 bases, with 13 bases spanning the gap.

The V call is TRBV6-5, the J call TRBJ2-1; 10 bases align to TRBD1. Per germline, CDR1 MNHEY and CDR2 SVGAGI. The CDR3 is 13 residues long. The V segment lost 6 bases and the J segment 6 bases; nucleotides outside the gene matches: 2. CDR3 loop: CASRWTGGNEQFF. Written as DNA, the CDR3 is TGTGCCAGCAGGTGGACAGGGGGCAATGAGCAGTTCTTC.

This clone has more than one count but fewer than ten. CDR3 nucleotides: TGTGCCAGCAGCTTAACAAGAGAAGAGACCCAGTACTTC. Its translation is CASSLTREETQYF. The chain uses TRBV7-2 and TRBJ2-5; D is ambiguous. The V and J ends lost 2 bases and 3 bases respectively, with 7 bases between them. The length of the CDR3 is 13 residues. Germline assignment: CDR1 SGHTA and CDR2 FQGNSA.

V gene TRBV28 combines with J gene TRBJ2-6; 12 bases match TRBD1. CDR1 is MDHEN and CDR2 is SYDVKM in the germline V gene. CDR3 length equals 17 residues. V lost 7 bases to trimming and J lost 1 base; unmatched junction nucleotides: 5. CDR3 region: CASKPGQGASGANVLTF. The CDR3 nucleotides read TGTGCCAGCAAACCGGGACAGGGGGCTTCTGGGGCCAACGTCCTGACTTTC.

The chain employs TRBV28 and TRBJ2-3, with D possibly matching TRBD2 (5 bases). Looked up from germline, CDR1 is MDHEN and CDR2 is SYDVKM. V was shortened by 8 bases and J by 1 base, with 10 bases between the two germline ends. The CDR3 contains 13 residues. The CDR3 bases are TGTGCCAGCTCAGGAGGTGGCACAGATACGCAGTATTTT. Translating gives CASSGGGTDTQYF.

J is TRBJ2-7 and V is TRBV7-7; D possibly corresponds to TRBD1 (6 bases). Germline V gene lookup returns CDR1 SSHAT and CDR2 FNYEAQ (reference sequence). This CDR3 has 13 residues. The V and J ends lost 5 bases and 7 bases respectively, with 15 bases between them. The CDR3 is CASSAEARGEQYF. CDR3 coding DNA: TGTGCCAGCAGCGCTGAGGCCAGGGGTGAGCAGTACTTC.

This rearrangement joins TRBV11-2 to TRBJ2-5; no reliable D call. Germline V gives CDR1 SGHAT, CDR2 FQNNGV. The V gene lost 4 bases and the J gene lost 4 bases, with 10 bases spanning the gap. The CDR3 has 13 amino acids. CDR3: CASSSLESETQYF. The CDR3 nucleotides are TGTGCCAGCAGCTCCCTAGAGTCAGAGACCCAGTACTTC.

The chain has TRBV27 and TRBJ1-1; TRBD1 aligns across 8 bases. Losses at the gene ends were 2 bases for V and 7 bases for J; bases not matched to a gene: 9. The CDR3 is made up of 15 amino acids. The germline CDR1 and CDR2 sequences are MNHEY and SMNVEV (reference sequence). This CDR3 reads CASSLKGAGGYEAFF. Here the CDR3 DNA reads TGTGCCAGCAGTTTAAAAGGGGCAGGGGGCTATGAAGCTTTCTTT.

The chain is built from TRBV29-1 and TRBJ1-2, with D perhaps TRBD1 (5 bases). V lost 1 base and J lost 1, with 7 bases in between. The CDR3 runs 13 residues. CDR1 and CDR2 from the germline V gene are SQVTM and ANQGSEA. The CDR3 region is CSVEGQLNYGYTF. CDR3 DNA: TGCAGCGTTGAAGGACAGCTTAACTATGGCTACACCTTC. Complete variable domain (other parts from reference TRBV29-1 and TRBJ1-2): SAVISQKPSRDICQRGTSLTIQCQVDSQVTMMFWYRQQPGQSLTLIATANQGSEATYESGFVIDKFPISRPNLTFSTLTVSNMSPEDSSIYLCSVEGQLNYGYTFGSGTRLTVV.

The rearrangement uses TRBV2 and TRBJ2-7, with 8 bases that match TRBD1. The germline gives CDR1 SNHLY, CDR2 FYNNEI. V gave up 1 base and J gave up 2 bases; unmatched junction bases: 4. This CDR3 is built from 15 residues. The CDR3, as DNA: TGTGCCAGCAGTGAAGTAGCAGGGGGCCCCTACGAGCAGTACTTC. Translating gives CASSEVAGGPYEQYF.

The chain joins TRBV29-1 to TRBJ2-5, with 10 bases fitting TRBD2. The germline CDR1 and CDR2 sequences are SQVTM and ANQGSEA. J was trimmed by 5 bases and V by 3 bases; bases with no gene match: 12. The CDR3 has 16 residues. CDR3 in DNA: TGCAGCGTTGACAAGGGGGTAGCGGGAGGTGGCGAGACCCAGTACTTC. It is translated as CSVDKGVAGGGETQYF.

The chain recombines TRBV5-4 with TRBJ1-1; TRBD1 aligns across 10 bases. Trimming cost V 4 bases and J 6 bases; bases outside gene matches: 6. CDR1 and CDR2 from the germline V gene are SGHNT and YYREEE (reference sequence). The CDR3 covers 14 residues. The CDR3 DNA sequence: TGTGCCAGCAGCCCCCGGGACAGGGGCGCTGAAGCTTTCTTT. This codes for CASSPRDRGAEAFF.

The chain combines TRBV29-1 with TRBJ1-3, with unresolved D. CDR3 length equals 14 residues. CDR1 is SQVTM and CDR2 is ANQGSEA in the germline V gene. Trimming pared 6 bases from V and 3 bases from J, leaving 15 bases between. This CDR3 reads CSVADQFGGNTIYF. In DNA, the CDR3 is TGCAGCGTGGCGGACCAATTCGGTGGAAACACCATATATTTT.

This sequence joins TRBV5-5 and TRBJ1-1; tentative D call: TRBD1 (5 bases). Germline V CDR1 and CDR2: SGHKS, YYEKEE (reference sequence). The CDR3 has 14 residues. Between the trimmed V and J ends, which lost 4 bases and 1 base, there was a span of 11 bases. The CDR3 DNA reads TGTGCCAGCAGCCAATCCGGGACGAACACTGAAGCTTTCTTT. Translation: CASSQSGTNTEAFF.

The rearrangement joins TRBV28 to TRBJ1-1, with D possibly matching TRBD1 (6 bases). Germline values: CDR1 MDHEN, CDR2 SYDVKM. V lost 1 base, J lost 0 bases, and 12 bases lay in between. CDR3 length: 16 amino acids. The DNA of the CDR3 is TGTGCCAGCAGTTTATCGGCAGGGACATTGAACACTGAAGCTTTCTTT. Translating it yields CASSLSAGTLNTEAFF.

This clone was recorded once. V is TRBV6-5 and J is TRBJ2-2; the match to TRBD1 covers 7 bases. Trimming took 4 bases from V and 4 from J; bases not matched to a gene: 6. Germline CDR1 is MNHEY and CDR2 is SVGAGI. The CDR3 is made up of 15 amino acids. This CDR3 reads CASSSRTGPTGELFF. DNA of the CDR3: TGTGCCAGCAGTTCGAGGACAGGACCCACCGGGGAGCTGTTTTTT.

This chain joins TRBV29-1 and TRBJ1-2; 8 nucleotides line up with TRBD1. This CDR3 spans 11 amino acids. Germline V gives CDR1 SQVTM, CDR2 ANQGSEA. Trimming removed 4 bases from V and 8 bases from J; junction bases left unmatched: 3. The CDR3 sequence: CSVADRGGYTF. CDR3 sequence (DNA): TGCAGCGTTGCCGACAGGGGCGGCTACACCTTC.

V usage is TRBV18 and J usage is TRBJ2-5, with D hard to call. Trimming removed 3 bases from V and 5 bases from J, with 10 bases in between. CDR1 KGHSH and CDR2 LQKENI come from the germline V gene. The CDR3 spans 13 residues. The CDR3 loop reads CASSPMASETQYF. The CDR3 nucleotides read TGTGCCAGCTCACCGATGGCGAGTGAGACCCAGTACTTC.